This T cell receptor (beta chain) is from a study of blood T cell repertoires in COVID-19. Across the study: Sites across the United States, Italy and Spain contributed samples from acute and convalescent COVID-19. Nucleic acid was either cDNA or gDNA, and it came from T cells, B-cell-depleted T cells, or PBMCs.

V lost 4 bases and J 3 bases, leaving 29 bases between the germline ends. The CDR3 loop spans 21 amino acids. Germline V gene sequence: CDR1 SGHRS, CDR2 YFSETQ. Original handling: Estimation of nucleated cell counts relied on the amplification of reference gene primers. The protocol was immunoSEQ multiplex PCR, while the TCRdb copy is restricted to in-frame clones and leaves out a portion. The D gene and trimming were derived from the DNA, and the V and J assignments and clone size from that table. The top ten clones hold 3% to 4% of a sample with 150,000 to 200,000 clones, about nine tenths of them seen once.

The sample comprised peripheral blood. This TCR came from a woman aged 70-85 years with acute or convalescent COVID-19. The V call is TRBV5-1, the J call TRBJ1-6, with D perhaps TRBD1 (6 bases). The CDR3 DNA reads TGCGCCAGCAGCCCCGAAGGAAAGGGACACCCTATCCGGGTCTATAATTCACCCCTCCACTTT. This encodes CASSPEGKGHPIRVYNSPLHF.